This T cell receptor beta chain was sequenced during a study of blood T cell repertoires in COVID-19. Only in-frame clones appear in the TCRdb table, and some are missing; sequencing was by immunoSEQ multiplex PCR. Among more than 85,000 clones listed, over 70% were seen once. Only a few counts were recorded for this clone. This TCR derives from a man in his 70s with acute or convalescent COVID-19. The sequenced sample was peripheral blood.

The CDR3 sequence is CATSREIGTANYGYTF. The CDR3 bases are TGTGCCACCAGCAGAGAAATAGGGACAGCTAACTATGGCTACACCTTC. The chain uses TRBV15 and TRBJ1-2, with TRBD1 identical over 7 bases. The J segment lost 0 bases and the V segment lost 0 bases, leaving 4 bases of the junction unmatched. Looked up from germline, CDR1 is LNHNV and CDR2 is YYDKDF (reference sequence). The CDR3 runs to 16 residues.